This T cell receptor beta chain was obtained from a study of blood T cell repertoires in COVID-19. For the study at large: From T cells, B-cell-depleted T cells, or PBMCs came the material, which was cDNA or gDNA.

Looked up from germline, CDR1 is SGHNT and CDR2 is YYREEE (reference sequence). The CDR3 sequence is 17 residues long. The ends lost 0 bases at V and 5 bases at J; junction bases unmatched: 7. Sequencing used immunoSEQ multiplex PCR; TCRdb keeps in-frame clones, though not all of them. The sample includes 130,000 to 150,000 clones, 75% to 85% seen only once; the top ten take over 10%. The source of this sequence is a man in his sixties with active or convalescent COVID-19. The chain carries TRBV5-4 and TRBJ2-1, with 11 bases matching TRBD2. Input material: peripheral blood. The CDR3 DNA reads as TGTGCCAGCAGCTTGGAGATAGCGGGAGGGTTGGACAATGAGCAGTTCTTC. Amino acids: CASSLEIAGGLDNEQFF.